The entry below describes one T cell receptor beta chain. These data belong to a study of T-cell reconstitution after alpha-beta-depleted transplantation in children. The CDR3 has 13 amino acids. V was cut by 6 bases and J by 3 bases, with 9 bases left in between. The library targeted TCRbeta and was prepared with unique molecular identifiers. TCRdb ran MiXCR on the PCR reads and lists one entry per CDR3 protein. The table has about 360,000 distinct CDR3 sequences, roughly 15% seen once. The sample was PBMCs, taken from the stem cell graft. V usage is TRBV12-3 or TRBV12-4 and J usage is TRBJ2-1; a weak D match, TRBD1 (6 bases). The sequence was collected from a human donor who donated a stem cell graft to a child with Fanconi anemia. In nucleotides, the CDR3 is TGTGCCAGCAGGTCGGACAGCTACAATGAGCAGTTCTTC. Translated: CASRSDSYNEQFF.